This T cell receptor beta chain was recorded in a study of T cell responses to AZD1222 COVID-19 vaccine. Study-wide points: Sampling that yielded the repertoires occurred only after the peak T cell response. After two AZD1222 doses, spike-specific TCR breadth and depth rose versus day 0.

The CDR3 runs to 10 residues. V lost 6 bases and J 13 bases, leaving 12 bases between the germline ends. Per the germline V gene, CDR1 is MDHEN and CDR2 is SYDVKM. A remark on this clone: The target antigen is unknown.

The data were produced by immunoSEQ multiplex PCR, yet TCRdb's version contains in-frame clones alone and is incomplete. The sample shows around 160,000 clones, around 86% of them seen only once. The gene calls are TRBV28 and TRBJ1-1; possible D gene TRBD1, 5 bases. This clonotype was obtained from an adult in good health. The sample in question was peripheral blood, obtained on day 0 of MenACWY control vaccination. The CDR3 DNA follows: TGTGCCAGCAGCCGAGTCGGACATTTCTTT. Its protein product is CASSRVGHFF.